This T cell receptor beta chain was profiled in a study of blood T cell repertoires in COVID-19. Overall study: Samples came from the United States, Italy and Spain, spanning acute and convalescent COVID-19. PBMCs, B-cell-depleted T cells, or T cells provided the cDNA or gDNA that made up the material.

CDR3 size: 13 residues. Trimming pared 4 bases from V and 2 bases from J, leaving 8 bases between. As processed by the authors: Nucleated cell counts were estimated from reference gene primer amplification. Profiling relied on immunoSEQ multiplex PCR, and the TCRdb table lists in-frame clones only, not all of them. The DNA was the basis for D and trimming; V, J and clone size are from that table. The repertoire consists of over 250,000 clones, with about 89% occurring once and the leading ten covering approximately 9.8%. The chain joins TRBV12-3 or TRBV12-4 to TRBJ1-2; D is unclear. This TCR was recovered from a middle-aged man who had recovered from COVID-19. Source material: peripheral blood. CDR3: CASSSGVNYGYTF. CDR3 DNA: TGTGCCAGCAGTTCCGGGGTAAACTATGGCTACACCTTC.